This passage covers 27 T cell receptor beta chains from one sample sequenced in a study of blood T cell repertoires in COVID-19. Data came from immunoSEQ multiplex PCR; TCRdb stores just in-frame clones and leaves some out. The table lists about 110,000 clones, almost 80% of them singletons. The sample comprised peripheral blood. The receptors were gathered from a woman older than 75 with active or convalescent COVID-19.

The chain recombines TRBV6-1 with TRBJ1-5, with 7 bases aligning to TRBD1. Trimming cost V 3 bases and J 2 bases; bases outside gene matches: 4. Per the germline V gene, CDR1 is MNHNS and CDR2 is SASEGT. The CDR3 is 15 amino acids. The CDR3 spells CASSEGTGGNQPQHF. DNA of the CDR3: TGTGCCAGCAGTGAGGGTACAGGGGGCAATCAGCCCCAGCATTTT.

The rearrangement links TRBV5-4 to TRBJ2-5; the match to TRBD2 covers 7 bases. The CDR3 covers 16 residues. V gave up 0 bases and J gave up 5 bases; unmatched junction bases: 10. Germline V gene data show CDR1 as SGHNT and CDR2 as YYREEE (reference sequence). In DNA, the CDR3 is TGTGCCAGCAGCTTGGCCCTGCGGGAGCGTCCGGAGACCCAGTACTTC. Protein sequence: CASSLALRERPETQYF.

V and J are TRBV3-1 (or the pseudogene TRBV3-2) and TRBJ1-4; weak D call: TRBD1 (6 bases). This CDR3 region has 16 residues. The germline V gene encodes CDR1 LGHDT and CDR2 YNNKEL (reference sequence). The V and J ends lost 1 base and 2 bases respectively, with 11 bases between them. The DNA for the CDR3 is TGTGCCAGCAGCCAAGCAACAGGGTCCACTAATGAAAAACTGTTTTTT. Amino acids: CASSQATGSTNEKLFF.

The chain joins TRBV24-1 to TRBJ2-2; TRBD1 matches 10 bases. With 4 bases clipped from V and 4 bases from J, the junction kept 5 bases outside the gene matches. Germline V lookup: CDR1 KGHDR, CDR2 SFDVKD. The CDR3 extends over 16 amino acids. In DNA, the CDR3 is TGTGCCACCAGTGAGCTGGGACAGGGGCTCACCGGGGAGCTGTTTTTT. Protein sequence: CATSELGQGLTGELFF.

This clone was found many times. The gene calls are TRBV5-1 and TRBJ2-7; no clear D. Deletions cut 0 bases from V and 0 bases from J, with 7 bases between. This CDR3 has 14 amino acids. Germline CDR1 SGHRS, CDR2 YFSETQ. CDR3 DNA: TGCGCCAGCAGCTTGGTGGTGAGCTCCTACGAGCAGTACTTC. This gives the protein CASSLVVSSYEQYF.

About this clone itself: Mismatch with germline at one junction end may stem from a read error. The rearrangement joins TRBV2 to TRBJ1-1; D not certain. The CDR3 has 13 residues. Per the germline V gene, CDR1 is SNHLY and CDR2 is FYNNEI. The CDR3 DNA reads as TGTGCCAGCAGCGAAGAGCGGAACACTGAAGCTTTCTTT. Encoded protein: CASSEERNTEAFF. Full variable domain (missing parts from reference TRBV2 and TRBJ1-1): EPEVTQTPSHQVTQMGQEVILRCVPISNHLYFYWYRQILGQKVEFLVSFYNNEISEKSEIFDDQFSVERPDGSNFTLKIRSTKLEDSAMYFCASSEERNTEAFFGQGTRLTVV.

The chain carries TRBV5-1 and TRBJ2-5; 10 nucleotides match TRBD2. The CDR3 loop spans 15 amino acids. The ends lost 5 bases at V and 5 bases at J; junction bases unmatched: 9. CDR1 and CDR2 from the germline V gene are SGHRS and YFSETQ. The CDR3 protein is CASSILAGRSETQYF. Written as DNA, the CDR3 is TGCGCCAGCAGTATACTAGCGGGAAGGTCGGAGACCCAGTACTTC.

The chain recombines TRBV9 with TRBJ2-5, with 8 bases that match TRBD2. This CDR3 has 15 amino acids. Germline trimming cut 0 bases from V and 3 bases from J; bases unmatched to any gene: 4. Germline CDR1 SGDLS, CDR2 YYNGEE. The DNA of the CDR3 is TGTGCCAGCAGCGTAGATAATAGCGGGGAAGAGACCCAGTACTTC. This sequence encodes CASSVDNSGEETQYF. Together with reference TRBV9 and TRBJ2-5, the CDR3 gives the full variable domain: DSGVTQTPKHLITATGQRVTLRCSPRSGDLSVYWYQQSLDQGLQFLIQYYNGEERAKGNILERFSAQQFPDLHSELNLSSLELGDSALYFCASSVDNSGEETQYFGPGTRLLVL.

The J gene is TRBJ2-1, the V gene TRBV29-1, with TRBD2 matching over 10 bases. Germline lookup yields CDR1 SQVTM and CDR2 ANQGSEA. V shed 2 bases, J shed 4 bases, and the junction held 11 bases outside the gene matches. The CDR3 consists of 17 residues. The CDR3 region is CSVERWVAGGPYNEQFF. The CDR3 nucleotides are TGCAGCGTTGAACGGTGGGTAGCGGGAGGACCTTACAATGAGCAGTTCTTC.

The chain joins TRBV28 to TRBJ2-7, with D maybe TRBD1 (6 bases). Trimming left V 3 bases short and J 5 bases short, with 8 bases between. This CDR3 comprises 12 residues. Looked up from germline, CDR1 is MDHEN and CDR2 is SYDVKM. The CDR3 DNA sequence: TGTGCCAGCAGTTTCCAGGGGAACGAGCAGTACTTC. Its protein is CASSFQGNEQYF.

A single count supports this clone. The gene calls are TRBV4-1 and TRBJ2-1, with D perhaps matching TRBD2 (6 bases). The ends were cut back, 4 bases at V and 5 bases at J, with 18 bases in the middle. Germline V gives CDR1 MGHRA, CDR2 YSYEKL. The CDR3 extends over 16 amino acids. CDR3 DNA: TGCGCCAGCAGCCCCCTATTGGGGCGGGGCGACAATGAGCAGTTCTTC. Amino acids: CASSPLLGRGDNEQFF.

The chain uses TRBV30 and TRBJ1-3; D ambiguous. Trimming cost V 2 bases and J 3 bases, with 11 bases left between them. In germline, CDR1 is GTSNPN, CDR2 SVGIG (reference sequence). The CDR3 totals 14 residues. In DNA form, the CDR3 reads TGTGCCTGGAGTCGCGGGAACCTTGGAAACACCATATATTTT. Translation gives CAWSRGNLGNTIYF.

V is TRBV5-1 and J is TRBJ2-1, with D uncertain. The CDR3 runs 14 residues. Deletions cut 5 bases from V and 6 bases from J, with 15 bases between. From germline, CDR1 is SGHRS and CDR2 YFSETQ. The CDR3 sequence: CASSYSLSGNEQFF. CDR3 nucleotide sequence: TGCGCCAGCAGTTACTCCCTCTCTGGCAATGAGCAGTTCTTC.

V is TRBV5-4 and J is TRBJ2-7, with 9 bases identical to TRBD1. This CDR3 is 14 amino acids long. Germline V gene lookup returns CDR1 SGHNT and CDR2 YYREEE (reference sequence). V dropped 3 bases and J dropped 6; count of bases not matched to a gene: 7. CDR3 in amino acids: CASSSKQGASEQYF. CDR3 sequence (DNA): TGTGCCAGCAGCTCAAAACAGGGGGCCTCCGAGCAGTACTTC.

The chain carries TRBV7-9 and TRBJ2-3, with 7 bases aligning to TRBD2. The V gene end was trimmed by 1 base and the J gene end by 2 bases; junction bases not matched to a gene: 3. CDR1 SEHNR and CDR2 FQNEAQ come from the germline V gene (reference sequence). The CDR3 has 15 amino acids. DNA for the CDR3: TGTGCCAGCAGCTTAGGACTAGCACCCACAGATACGCAGTATTTT. Translating it yields CASSLGLAPTDTQYF. Complete variable domain (other parts from reference TRBV7-9 and TRBJ2-3): DTGVSQNPRHKITKRGQNVTFRCDPISEHNRLYWYRQTLGQGPEFLTYFQNEAQLEKSRLLSDRFSAERPKGSFSTLEIQRTEQGDSAMYLCASSLGLAPTDTQYFGPGTRLTVL.

This chain uses TRBV11-1 with TRBJ2-1; 8 nucleotides agree with TRBD1. Germline V gene data show CDR1 as SGHAT and CDR2 as FQDESV (reference sequence). CDR3 size: 14 residues. J lost 5 bases, V lost 5 bases, and 5 bases had no gene match. The CDR3 DNA reads TGTGCCAGCAGCCTCCTGACAGGGGACAATGAGCAGTTCTTC. It encodes CASSLLTGDNEQFF. The whole variable domain, filled in from reference TRBV11-1 and TRBJ2-1, reads EAEVAQSPRYKITEKSQAVAFWCDPISGHATLYWYRQILGQGPELLVQFQDESVVDDSQLPKDRFSAERLKGVDSTLKIQPAELGDSAMYLCASSLLTGDNEQFFGPGTRLTVL.

J is TRBJ2-2 and V is TRBV2, with 13 bases lining up with TRBD2. Germline trimming cut 5 bases from V and 2 bases from J; bases unmatched to any gene: 5. This CDR3 has 17 amino acids. In germline, CDR1 is SNHLY, CDR2 FYNNEI. CDR3 in DNA: TGTGCCAGCAGTACCGGACTAGCGGGAGTTAACACCGGGGAGCTGTTTTTT. Protein: CASSTGLAGVNTGELFF.

The sample holds a few counts of this clone. The chain recombines TRBV5-6 with TRBJ1-5, with 8 nucleotides matching TRBD1. The germline V gene has CDR1 SGHDT and CDR2 YYEEEE. Trimming took 4 bases from V and 7 from J; bases not matched to a gene: 7. CDR3 length: 14 amino acids. CDR3 nucleotides: TGTGCCAGCAGCCTGGCAGGGGGCGACCAGCCCCAGCATTTT. This encodes CASSLAGGDQPQHF. The variable domain in full, with the rest retrieved from reference TRBV5-6 and TRBJ1-5, is DAGVTQSPTHLIKTRGQQVTLRCSPKSGHDTVSWYQQALGQGPQFIFQYYEEEERQRGNFPDRFSGHQFPNYSSELNVNALLLGDSALYLCASSLAGGDQPQHFGDGTRLSIL.

This clone has more than one count but fewer than ten. This chain links TRBV29-1 with TRBJ2-3, with 8 bases lining up with TRBD2. The CDR3 totals 14 residues. J lost 1 base, V lost 4 bases, and 4 bases had no gene match. Germline V gives CDR1 SQVTM, CDR2 ANQGSEA. The CDR3 bases are TGCAGCGTTGGGGCGGGAGGCCGCACAGATACGCAGTATTTT. This codes for CSVGAGGRTDTQYF.

The rearrangement joins TRBV4-1 to TRBJ2-2, with TRBD2 identical over 11 bases. Looked up from germline, CDR1 is MGHRA and CDR2 is YSYEKL. The V segment lost 3 bases and the J segment 3 bases; nucleotides outside the gene matches: 3. The CDR3 length is 16 residues. The CDR3 DNA follows: TGCGCCAGCAGCCACCGTAGCGGGAGGGACACCGGGGAGCTGTTTTTT. It yields the protein CASSHRSGRDTGELFF.

The V call is TRBV3-1 (or the pseudogene TRBV3-2), the J call TRBJ2-3; 7 bases align to TRBD2. CDR1 is LGHDT and CDR2 is YNNKEL in the germline V gene (reference sequence). The CDR3 has 15 residues. The junction had 8 bases not matched to a gene; V was cut back by 3 bases and J by 5 bases. CDR3 DNA sequence: TGTGCCAGCAGCCATAGGAGGGGCGGGGGAGATACGCAGTATTTT. Its translation is CASSHRRGGGDTQYF.

The chain couples TRBV18 to TRBJ2-5; 10 bases line up with TRBD1. The CDR3 length is 16 residues. Germline V CDR1 and CDR2: KGHSH, LQKENI. V was pared by 4 bases and J by 1 base, with 6 bases of the junction left unmatched. CDR3 sequence: CASSLRQGAPQETQYF. The CDR3 bases are TGTGCCAGCTCACTAAGACAGGGGGCCCCCCAAGAGACCCAGTACTTC.

This chain links TRBV5-1 with TRBJ2-1, with no clear D. Germline CDR1 SGHRS, CDR2 YFSETQ. Trimming took 0 bases from V and 0 from J, leaving 10 bases between them. The CDR3 is 16 amino acids. The CDR3 sequence: CASSLARSNSYNEQFF. The CDR3 DNA sequence: TGCGCCAGCAGCTTGGCCCGGAGCAACTCCTACAATGAGCAGTTCTTC.

The chain links TRBV19 to TRBJ1-3, with 7 bases aligning to TRBD1. The ends lost 4 bases at V and 0 bases at J; junction bases unmatched: 9. This CDR3 is 17 amino acids long. Per the germline V gene, CDR1 is LNHDA and CDR2 is SQIVND (reference sequence). CDR3: CASSTLGTVGSGNTIYF. CDR3 coding DNA: TGTGCCAGTAGTACGCTCGGGACAGTCGGCTCTGGAAACACCATATATTTT.

This clone appeared a few times. The V gene is TRBV7-8, the J gene TRBJ1-6; D might be TRBD1 (6 bases). The CDR3 contains 15 residues. V was pared by 5 bases and J by 8 bases, with 16 bases between. CDR1 is SGHVS and CDR2 is FQNEAQ in the germline V gene. CDR3 DNA: TGTGCCAGCAGCGCTTCCAGGGGCCCTCATTCACCCCTCCACTTT. This sequence encodes CASSASRGPHSPLHF.

This clone was picked up one time. This chain connects TRBV2 to TRBJ2-1; D is ambiguous. The CDR3 spans 13 residues. V lost 8 bases to trimming and J lost 0 bases, with 8 bases between them. Germline loops: CDR1 SNHLY, CDR2 FYNNEI. In DNA form, the CDR3 reads TGTGCCAGCTTCCGCAGCTCCTACAATGAGCAGTTCTTC. It specifies CASFRSSYNEQFF.

The chain recombines TRBV5-1 with TRBJ1-2; D uncertain. V lost 4 bases and J lost 5, with 12 bases in between. Germline values: CDR1 SGHRS, CDR2 YFSETQ. CDR3 size: 13 residues. The CDR3 protein is CASSPETRYGYTF. As DNA, the CDR3 is TGCGCCAGCAGCCCCGAGACACGGTATGGCTACACCTTC.